This passage covers 5 T cell receptor beta chains from one sample sequenced in a study of shared clonotypes between healthy human individuals. Using immunoSEQ multiplex PCR, the repertoire was profiled, and TCRdb retains in-frame clones only, with some absent. The table has under 200,000 clones, approximately 92% seen once. Sequencing input: naive CD4+ T cells sorted from blood. The subset here: CD45RA+ positively selected. The receptors come from a woman aged 30 to 39 in good health.

The chain uses TRBV9 and TRBJ1-5; D is unclear. CDR3 size: 15 residues. The germline gives CDR1 SGDLS, CDR2 YYNGEE. The germline V and J ends were trimmed by 0 bases and 3 bases, with 10 bases remaining between them. CDR3 region: CASSVADGYNQPQHF. The DNA of the CDR3 is TGTGCCAGCAGCGTAGCGGACGGTTACAATCAGCCCCAGCATTTT.

The chain carries TRBV6-1 and TRBJ2-7; 14 bases line up with TRBD2. Germline lookup yields CDR1 MNHNS and CDR2 SASEGT. V gave up 3 bases and J gave up 4 bases; unmatched junction bases: 5. This CDR3 has 16 residues. The CDR3 is CASSEGTSGRGYEQYF. The CDR3 DNA reads TGTGCCAGCAGTGAGGGGACTAGCGGGAGAGGATACGAGCAGTACTTC.

The chain joins TRBV28 to TRBJ1-3; no clear D. The germline V gene has CDR1 MDHEN and CDR2 SYDVKM. The CDR3 runs 13 residues. The V and J ends lost 6 bases and 3 bases respectively, with 9 bases between them. CDR3 sequence: CASSRSSGNTIYF. The CDR3 DNA reads TGTGCCAGCAGCCGGAGTAGTGGAAACACCATATATTTT.

This chain uses TRBV19 with TRBJ2-5, with D perhaps matching TRBD1 (5 bases). CDR1 and CDR2 from the germline V gene are LNHDA and SQIVND (reference sequence). The V and J ends lost 7 bases and 13 bases respectively, with 7 bases between them. The CDR3 has 8 residues. DNA for the CDR3: TGTGCCAGTATTAGGGGGTACTTC. This encodes CASIRGYF. Together with reference TRBV19 and TRBJ2-5, the CDR3 gives the full variable domain: DGGITQSPKYLFRKEGQNVTLSCEQNLNHDAMYWYRQDPGQGLRLIYYSQIVNDFQKGDIAEGYSVSREKKESFPLTVTSAQKNPTAFYLCASIRGYFGPGTRLLVL.

CDR3 residues: CALRAGNTIYF. For the CDR3, the DNA is TGTGCCCTTCGAGCCGGAAACACCATATATTTT. The rearrangement links TRBV6-1 to TRBJ1-3, with D unclear. Trimming took off 11 bases at V and 4 bases at J, with 9 bases between the two ends. The length of the CDR3 is 11 residues. Germline-derived CDR1 and CDR2 are MNHNS and SASEGT.